This record covers a single T cell receptor beta chain. Its antigen is as yet unknown. The entry originates in a study of cytomegalovirus exposure and HLA in healthy donors. The wider study: Among approximately 390 genotyped donors, 80% to 90% fell in the Caucasian-associated ancestry cluster. Study-level findings and limits: Rarity held for most TCR sequences, but there were some public TCRs that occurred in many donors. Listed as cytomegalovirus-associated were approximately 160 TCR beta chains.

Germline V lookup: CDR1 SGHRS, CDR2 YFSETQ. V shed 5 bases and J 6 bases; nucleotides not matched to a gene: 9. The CDR3 is 14 amino acids. Amplification used 60 Vbeta primers and 13 Jbeta primers. TCRdb keeps only in-frame clones here, not all; method: immunoSEQ multiplex PCR. The table includes over 200,000 clones, just over 75% detected once. This TCR came from a woman aged 55-70 years in good health and CMV-seropositive. V and J are TRBV5-1 and TRBJ1-1, with TRBD1 identical over 8 bases. The sequenced material came from PBMCs. The CDR3 here is CASRAGQGISEAFF. As DNA, the CDR3 is TGCGCCAGCAGAGCTGGACAGGGAATCTCTGAAGCTTTCTTT.